Below, 2 T cell receptor beta chains from the same sample are listed, as sequenced in a study of identical twins. In TCRdb, the 5' RACE reads were re-called with MiXCR into one record per CDR3 protein. Found here are hundreds of thousands of distinct CDR3 sequences, about 18% of them singletons; the top ten hold approximately 14%. These data were likewise used in another study, on T cells expressing NK-cell markers.

The sequenced sample was PBMCs. These receptors all stem from a woman between 18 and 29 years old in good health.

This chain connects TRBV3-1 to TRBJ2-1; possible D gene TRBD1, 6 bases. Germline V lookup: CDR1 LGHDT, CDR2 YNNKEL (reference sequence). Trimming stripped 10 bases from V and 4 bases from J, with 23 bases between. The CDR3 covers 16 residues. CDR3 DNA sequence: TGTGCCACCTGCCAAGAAGACAGGCAGAGATACAATGAGCAGTTCTTC. Translated: CATCQEDRQRYNEQFF.

Only a few counts were recorded for this clonotype. The chain is built from TRBV20-1 and TRBJ2-2; a weak D match, TRBD1 (6 bases). The CDR3 is 14 residues long. V was shortened by 8 bases and J by 0 bases, with 13 bases between the two germline ends. Germline loops: CDR1 DFQATT, CDR2 SNEGSKA (reference sequence). The CDR3 region has the DNA TGCAGTTCGTCCGGGACATCGAACACCGGGGAGCTGTTTTTT. Protein: CSSSGTSNTGELFF.